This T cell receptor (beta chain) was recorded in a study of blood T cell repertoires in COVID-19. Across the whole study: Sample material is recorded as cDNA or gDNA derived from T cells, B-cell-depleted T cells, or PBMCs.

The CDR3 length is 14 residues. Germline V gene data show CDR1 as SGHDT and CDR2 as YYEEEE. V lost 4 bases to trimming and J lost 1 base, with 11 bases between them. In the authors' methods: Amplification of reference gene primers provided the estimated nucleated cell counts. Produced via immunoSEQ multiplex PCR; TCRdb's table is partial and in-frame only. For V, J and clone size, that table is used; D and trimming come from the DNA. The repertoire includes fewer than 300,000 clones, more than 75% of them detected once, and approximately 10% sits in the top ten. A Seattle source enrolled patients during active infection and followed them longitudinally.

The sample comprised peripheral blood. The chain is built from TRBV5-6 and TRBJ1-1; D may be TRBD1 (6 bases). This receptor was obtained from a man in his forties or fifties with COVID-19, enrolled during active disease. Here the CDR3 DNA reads TGTGCCAGCAGCCCAGGGGATCGGAACACTGAAGCTTTCTTT. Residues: CASSPGDRNTEAFF. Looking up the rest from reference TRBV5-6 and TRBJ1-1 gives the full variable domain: DAGVTQSPTHLIKTRGQQVTLRCSPKSGHDTVSWYQQALGQGPQFIFQYYEEEERQRGNFPDRFSGHQFPNYSSELNVNALLLGDSALYLCASSPGDRNTEAFFGQGTRLTVV.